These 22 T cell receptor beta chains came from one sample sequenced in a study of CD8+ T cells in alopecia areata. Extraction and reverse transcription of RNA yielded cDNA as the sequencing template. TCRdb's table, derived via immunoSEQ multiplex PCR, lists solely in-frame clones and lacks some. The sample gives 150,000 to 200,000 clones, approximately 67% of which show up once; approximately 1.4% is in the top ten. Regarding treatment: oral pan-JAK inhibitor, 5-10 mg twice daily. Sequenced here: CD4+ T cells sorted from blood, sampled at week 49, from a patient treated with tofacitinib. All receptors derive from a human donor with alopecia areata.

The J gene is TRBJ2-5, the V gene TRBV15; maybe TRBD2 (5 bases). This CDR3 region has 13 residues. Germline-derived CDR1 and CDR2 are LNHNV and YYDKDF (reference sequence). Trimming took 8 bases from V and 1 from J, leaving 11 bases between them. DNA of the CDR3: TGTGCCACCGGTACTAGGGCCCAAGAGACCCAGTACTTC. It codes for CATGTRAQETQYF. The whole variable domain, remainder taken from reference TRBV15 and TRBJ2-5, is DAMVIQNPRYQVTQFGKPVTLSCSQTLNHNVMYWYQQKSSQAPKLLFHYYDKDFNNEADTPDNFQSRRPNTSFCFLDIRSPGLGDTAMYLCATGTRAQETQYFGPGTRLLVL.

The chain has TRBV5-7 and TRBJ2-7; weak D call: TRBD2 (6 bases). TRBV5-7 is annotated as an ORF whose role is uncertain. Trimming took 5 bases from V and 5 from J, leaving 23 bases between them. This CDR3 is built from 16 residues. CDR3 nucleotide sequence: TGTGCCAGCAGGAGACCGGGTATGGGGGGAGAGGACGAGCAGTACTTC. Its protein product is CASRRPGMGGEDEQYF.

The sample holds a few counts of this clone. V gene TRBV30 combines with J gene TRBJ2-2; possibly TRBD2 for D (6 bases). Trimming took 2 bases from V and 0 from J, leaving 10 bases between them. This CDR3 has 15 residues. The germline CDR1 and CDR2 sequences are GTSNPN and SVGIG (reference sequence). The DNA of the CDR3 is TGTGCCTGGAGTTCGGGACTCCCGAACACCGGGGAGCTGTTTTTT. This translates into CAWSSGLPNTGELFF.

This clone is a singleton in its sample. The rearrangement uses TRBV7-8 and TRBJ1-1; D is possibly TRBD1 (5 bases). V shed 3 bases and J shed 0 bases, with 11 bases lying between them. Per the germline V gene, CDR1 is SGHVS and CDR2 is FQNEAQ. The CDR3 has 15 residues. This CDR3 is CASSFSTVLNTEAFF. The CDR3 region has the DNA TGTGCCAGCAGCTTTTCGACAGTACTGAACACTGAAGCTTTCTTT.

This clone was recorded a few times. The chain employs TRBV5-6 and TRBJ1-6; 11 bases match TRBD1. V lost 7 bases to trimming and J lost 8 bases; unmatched junction nucleotides: 2. The CDR3 loop spans 13 amino acids. Per the germline V gene, CDR1 is SGHDT and CDR2 is YYEEEE. The CDR3 bases are TGTGCCAGCGGACAGGGGGCCTATTCACCCCTCCACTTT. Translating it yields CASGQGAYSPLHF.

This clone was counted ten times or more. The chain has TRBV18 and TRBJ2-5; 7 nucleotides line up with TRBD1. This CDR3 region has 14 residues. Looked up from germline, CDR1 is KGHSH and CDR2 is LQKENI. The trim removed 2 bases at V and 4 bases at J, leaving 4 bases unmatched. CDR3 DNA: TGTGCCAGCTCACCAGGACAGGTTGGAGAGACCCAGTACTTC. Protein product: CASSPGQVGETQYF.

This clone was observed a handful of times. The chain uses TRBV7-9 and TRBJ2-3; D remains unclear. The CDR3 is 11 residues long. Germline V CDR1 and CDR2: SEHNR, FQNEAQ (reference sequence). V was pared by 8 bases and J by 3 bases, with 6 bases between. CDR3 residues: CASLITDTQYF. DNA for the CDR3: TGTGCCAGCCTAATAACAGATACGCAGTATTTT.

This clone has a single count. The gene calls are TRBV9 and TRBJ2-1, with no clear D. Trimming stripped 0 bases from V and 9 bases from J, with 7 bases between. The CDR3 consists of 12 residues. The germline V gene encodes CDR1 SGDLS and CDR2 YYNGEE. CDR3 residues: CASSVDGGEQFF. The CDR3, as DNA: TGTGCCAGCAGCGTAGATGGCGGTGAGCAGTTCTTC.

V usage is TRBV6-6 and J usage is TRBJ1-2; D possibly corresponds to TRBD1 (6 bases). This CDR3 region has 14 residues. Trimming took 5 bases from V and 3 from J, leaving 13 bases between them. Germline V gene data show CDR1 as MNHNY and CDR2 as SVGAGI (reference sequence). This CDR3 reads CASSATGTDYGYTF. The CDR3 nucleotides are TGTGCCAGCAGTGCAACAGGGACTGACTATGGCTACACCTTC.

This chain's CDR3 is CSVTVFDSNQPQHF. In DNA form, the CDR3 reads TGCAGCGTGACAGTTTTCGATAGCAATCAGCCCCAGCATTTT. This chain links TRBV29-1 with TRBJ1-5; D possibly corresponds to TRBD1 (5 bases). Germline-derived CDR1 and CDR2 are SQVTM and ANQGSEA. V was shortened by 6 bases and J by 0 bases, with 12 bases between the two germline ends. CDR3 length: 14 amino acids. Looking up the rest from reference TRBV29-1 and TRBJ1-5 gives the full variable domain: SAVISQKPSRDICQRGTSLTIQCQVDSQVTMMFWYRQQPGQSLTLIATANQGSEATYESGFVIDKFPISRPNLTFSTLTVSNMSPEDSSIYLCSVTVFDSNQPQHFGDGTRLSIL.

This clone was picked up a small number of times. This sequence joins TRBV29-1 and TRBJ2-4; TRBD1 matches 7 bases. The CDR3 loop spans 13 amino acids. With 7 bases clipped from V and 8 bases from J, the junction kept 11 bases outside the gene matches. Germline V CDR1 and CDR2: SQVTM, ANQGSEA. The CDR3 bases are TGCAGCGCCAAGGGGGCGTCTAGGGACATTCAGTACTTC. It is translated as CSAKGASRDIQYF. The full variable domain, completed using reference TRBV29-1 and TRBJ2-4, is SAVISQKPSRDICQRGTSLTIQCQVDSQVTMMFWYRQQPGQSLTLIATANQGSEATYESGFVIDKFPISRPNLTFSTLTVSNMSPEDSSIYLCSAKGASRDIQYFGAGTRLSVL.

This clone was found once. The V gene is TRBV5-1, the J gene TRBJ2-1; D not certain. V lost 0 bases, J lost 0 bases, and 7 bases lay in between. Germline CDR1 SGHRS, CDR2 YFSETQ. The CDR3 length is 15 residues. Here the CDR3 DNA reads TGCGCCAGCAGCTTGGTTTCTAGCTCCTACAATGAGCAGTTCTTC. Amino acids: CASSLVSSSYNEQFF.

This clone has a single count. Other DNA sequences in the sample encode the same CDR3. The V and J genes are TRBV4-3 and TRBJ2-7; 11 bases agree with TRBD2. With V trimmed by 1 base and J by 2 bases, 1 base remained unmatched. The CDR3 covers 15 residues. In germline, CDR1 is LGHNA, CDR2 YSLEER. The chain's CDR3 is CASSQVAGGPYEQYF. CDR3 DNA sequence: TGCGCCAGCAGCCAAGTAGCGGGGGGGCCCTACGAGCAGTACTTC.

The rearrangement uses TRBV30 and TRBJ2-4; D might be TRBD1 or TRBD2, each matching 6 bases. The CDR3 runs 15 residues. The ends were cut back, 0 bases at V and 7 bases at J, with 16 bases in the middle. Germline values: CDR1 GTSNPN, CDR2 SVGIG (reference sequence). The CDR3: CAWSVGTGASNIQYF. CDR3 DNA: TGTGCCTGGAGTGTCGGGACGGGGGCTTCGAACATTCAGTACTTC.

The J gene is TRBJ1-1, the V gene TRBV7-2; D might be TRBD1 (5 bases). The CDR3 is 15 residues long. Per the germline V gene, CDR1 is SGHTA and CDR2 is FQGNSA. Trimming removed 1 base from V and 3 bases from J, with 12 bases in between. The CDR3 nucleotides read TGTGCCAGCAGCTTAGAAGGGGCCCCACACACTGAAGCTTTCTTT. This codes for CASSLEGAPHTEAFF.

In this sample, this clone turned up a few times. The chain has TRBV29-1 and TRBJ1-2; the match to TRBD1 covers 7 bases. Germline loops: CDR1 SQVTM, CDR2 ANQGSEA. The CDR3 is 13 residues long. V gave up 7 bases and J gave up 7 bases; unmatched junction bases: 12. Written as DNA, the CDR3 is TGCAGCGCTAAGACAGGGTCCCTCGGTGGCTACACCTTC. Its protein product is CSAKTGSLGGYTF.

The rearrangement joins TRBV29-1 to TRBJ2-2; 8 nucleotides match TRBD2. V gave up 6 bases and J gave up 4 bases; unmatched junction bases: 10. This CDR3 spans 15 amino acids. CDR1 is SQVTM, CDR2 ANQGSEA, per germline. The chain's CDR3 is CSVTPRLASTGELFF. The CDR3 bases are TGCAGCGTAACACCCAGACTAGCGAGCACCGGGGAGCTGTTTTTT.

This chain connects TRBV4-3 to TRBJ2-3; 9 positions agree with TRBD1. CDR1 and CDR2 from the germline V gene are LGHNA and YSLEER. The V and J ends lost 1 base and 4 bases, in that order; junction bases with no gene match: 9. There are 17 residues in the CDR3. As DNA, the CDR3 is TGCGCCAGCAGCCAAGGGAACAGGGGGCTTTTTGCAGATACGCAGTATTTT. It translates to CASSQGNRGLFADTQYF.

This clone was seen a few times. This chain links TRBV30 with TRBJ2-6; 9 bases map to TRBD1. The V gene's germline CDR1 is GTSNPN and CDR2 SVGIG (reference sequence). This CDR3 is built from 18 residues. J gave up 1 base and V 3 bases, and 10 bases lay outside the gene matches. CDR3 sequence reads: CAWRSWGTGLSGANVLTF. In nucleotides, the CDR3 is TGTGCCTGGAGGAGTTGGGGGACAGGGCTTTCTGGGGCCAACGTCCTGACTTTC.

The V gene is TRBV29-1, the J gene TRBJ2-7; 7 bases agree with TRBD1. CDR3 length: 11 residues. After removal of 3 bases from V and 5 bases from J, the junction contained 1 base not matched to a gene. CDR1 is SQVTM and CDR2 is ANQGSEA in the germline V gene. The CDR3 here is CSVETGNEQYF. CDR3 nucleotide sequence: TGCAGCGTTGAGACAGGGAACGAGCAGTACTTC.

The rearrangement uses TRBV7-9 and TRBJ1-1; 7 bases are a match to TRBD1. The CDR3 totals 13 residues. J lost 4 bases, V lost 5 bases, and 4 bases had no gene match. CDR1 is SEHNR and CDR2 is FQNEAQ in the germline V gene (reference sequence). The CDR3: CASSDTGVTEAFF. The CDR3, as DNA: TGTGCCAGCAGCGATACAGGGGTCACTGAAGCTTTCTTT.

The V and J genes are TRBV19 and TRBJ1-1; D ambiguous. Germline loops: CDR1 LNHDA, CDR2 SQIVND (reference sequence). V gave up 7 bases and J gave up 4 bases, with 13 bases separating them. The CDR3 is 13 residues long. The CDR3: CASISRVFTEAFF. The CDR3 DNA follows: TGTGCCAGTATTTCGAGGGTTTTCACTGAAGCTTTCTTT.